This T cell receptor (beta chain) is drawn from a study of CXCR3-negative and CXCR3-positive naive CD8 T cells. With UMI labels, 5' RACE was used to prepare the TRB cDNA libraries. TCRdb reanalyzed the 5' RACE reads and collapses them to one entry per CDR3 protein, without DNA. The sample table sets out tens of thousands of distinct CDR3 sequences. The CDR3 sequence is 19 residues long. Germline V gives CDR1 MDHEN, CDR2 SYDVKM. V and J are TRBV28 and TRBJ2-5; TCRdb's D call of TRBD1 is untestable without DNA. This sequence originates from a human donor in good health. Some clones in this sample may be carry-over from other donors' samples. Sequenced input: memory CD8+ T cells from blood. CDR3: CASSLSPRMSGDLQETQYF.